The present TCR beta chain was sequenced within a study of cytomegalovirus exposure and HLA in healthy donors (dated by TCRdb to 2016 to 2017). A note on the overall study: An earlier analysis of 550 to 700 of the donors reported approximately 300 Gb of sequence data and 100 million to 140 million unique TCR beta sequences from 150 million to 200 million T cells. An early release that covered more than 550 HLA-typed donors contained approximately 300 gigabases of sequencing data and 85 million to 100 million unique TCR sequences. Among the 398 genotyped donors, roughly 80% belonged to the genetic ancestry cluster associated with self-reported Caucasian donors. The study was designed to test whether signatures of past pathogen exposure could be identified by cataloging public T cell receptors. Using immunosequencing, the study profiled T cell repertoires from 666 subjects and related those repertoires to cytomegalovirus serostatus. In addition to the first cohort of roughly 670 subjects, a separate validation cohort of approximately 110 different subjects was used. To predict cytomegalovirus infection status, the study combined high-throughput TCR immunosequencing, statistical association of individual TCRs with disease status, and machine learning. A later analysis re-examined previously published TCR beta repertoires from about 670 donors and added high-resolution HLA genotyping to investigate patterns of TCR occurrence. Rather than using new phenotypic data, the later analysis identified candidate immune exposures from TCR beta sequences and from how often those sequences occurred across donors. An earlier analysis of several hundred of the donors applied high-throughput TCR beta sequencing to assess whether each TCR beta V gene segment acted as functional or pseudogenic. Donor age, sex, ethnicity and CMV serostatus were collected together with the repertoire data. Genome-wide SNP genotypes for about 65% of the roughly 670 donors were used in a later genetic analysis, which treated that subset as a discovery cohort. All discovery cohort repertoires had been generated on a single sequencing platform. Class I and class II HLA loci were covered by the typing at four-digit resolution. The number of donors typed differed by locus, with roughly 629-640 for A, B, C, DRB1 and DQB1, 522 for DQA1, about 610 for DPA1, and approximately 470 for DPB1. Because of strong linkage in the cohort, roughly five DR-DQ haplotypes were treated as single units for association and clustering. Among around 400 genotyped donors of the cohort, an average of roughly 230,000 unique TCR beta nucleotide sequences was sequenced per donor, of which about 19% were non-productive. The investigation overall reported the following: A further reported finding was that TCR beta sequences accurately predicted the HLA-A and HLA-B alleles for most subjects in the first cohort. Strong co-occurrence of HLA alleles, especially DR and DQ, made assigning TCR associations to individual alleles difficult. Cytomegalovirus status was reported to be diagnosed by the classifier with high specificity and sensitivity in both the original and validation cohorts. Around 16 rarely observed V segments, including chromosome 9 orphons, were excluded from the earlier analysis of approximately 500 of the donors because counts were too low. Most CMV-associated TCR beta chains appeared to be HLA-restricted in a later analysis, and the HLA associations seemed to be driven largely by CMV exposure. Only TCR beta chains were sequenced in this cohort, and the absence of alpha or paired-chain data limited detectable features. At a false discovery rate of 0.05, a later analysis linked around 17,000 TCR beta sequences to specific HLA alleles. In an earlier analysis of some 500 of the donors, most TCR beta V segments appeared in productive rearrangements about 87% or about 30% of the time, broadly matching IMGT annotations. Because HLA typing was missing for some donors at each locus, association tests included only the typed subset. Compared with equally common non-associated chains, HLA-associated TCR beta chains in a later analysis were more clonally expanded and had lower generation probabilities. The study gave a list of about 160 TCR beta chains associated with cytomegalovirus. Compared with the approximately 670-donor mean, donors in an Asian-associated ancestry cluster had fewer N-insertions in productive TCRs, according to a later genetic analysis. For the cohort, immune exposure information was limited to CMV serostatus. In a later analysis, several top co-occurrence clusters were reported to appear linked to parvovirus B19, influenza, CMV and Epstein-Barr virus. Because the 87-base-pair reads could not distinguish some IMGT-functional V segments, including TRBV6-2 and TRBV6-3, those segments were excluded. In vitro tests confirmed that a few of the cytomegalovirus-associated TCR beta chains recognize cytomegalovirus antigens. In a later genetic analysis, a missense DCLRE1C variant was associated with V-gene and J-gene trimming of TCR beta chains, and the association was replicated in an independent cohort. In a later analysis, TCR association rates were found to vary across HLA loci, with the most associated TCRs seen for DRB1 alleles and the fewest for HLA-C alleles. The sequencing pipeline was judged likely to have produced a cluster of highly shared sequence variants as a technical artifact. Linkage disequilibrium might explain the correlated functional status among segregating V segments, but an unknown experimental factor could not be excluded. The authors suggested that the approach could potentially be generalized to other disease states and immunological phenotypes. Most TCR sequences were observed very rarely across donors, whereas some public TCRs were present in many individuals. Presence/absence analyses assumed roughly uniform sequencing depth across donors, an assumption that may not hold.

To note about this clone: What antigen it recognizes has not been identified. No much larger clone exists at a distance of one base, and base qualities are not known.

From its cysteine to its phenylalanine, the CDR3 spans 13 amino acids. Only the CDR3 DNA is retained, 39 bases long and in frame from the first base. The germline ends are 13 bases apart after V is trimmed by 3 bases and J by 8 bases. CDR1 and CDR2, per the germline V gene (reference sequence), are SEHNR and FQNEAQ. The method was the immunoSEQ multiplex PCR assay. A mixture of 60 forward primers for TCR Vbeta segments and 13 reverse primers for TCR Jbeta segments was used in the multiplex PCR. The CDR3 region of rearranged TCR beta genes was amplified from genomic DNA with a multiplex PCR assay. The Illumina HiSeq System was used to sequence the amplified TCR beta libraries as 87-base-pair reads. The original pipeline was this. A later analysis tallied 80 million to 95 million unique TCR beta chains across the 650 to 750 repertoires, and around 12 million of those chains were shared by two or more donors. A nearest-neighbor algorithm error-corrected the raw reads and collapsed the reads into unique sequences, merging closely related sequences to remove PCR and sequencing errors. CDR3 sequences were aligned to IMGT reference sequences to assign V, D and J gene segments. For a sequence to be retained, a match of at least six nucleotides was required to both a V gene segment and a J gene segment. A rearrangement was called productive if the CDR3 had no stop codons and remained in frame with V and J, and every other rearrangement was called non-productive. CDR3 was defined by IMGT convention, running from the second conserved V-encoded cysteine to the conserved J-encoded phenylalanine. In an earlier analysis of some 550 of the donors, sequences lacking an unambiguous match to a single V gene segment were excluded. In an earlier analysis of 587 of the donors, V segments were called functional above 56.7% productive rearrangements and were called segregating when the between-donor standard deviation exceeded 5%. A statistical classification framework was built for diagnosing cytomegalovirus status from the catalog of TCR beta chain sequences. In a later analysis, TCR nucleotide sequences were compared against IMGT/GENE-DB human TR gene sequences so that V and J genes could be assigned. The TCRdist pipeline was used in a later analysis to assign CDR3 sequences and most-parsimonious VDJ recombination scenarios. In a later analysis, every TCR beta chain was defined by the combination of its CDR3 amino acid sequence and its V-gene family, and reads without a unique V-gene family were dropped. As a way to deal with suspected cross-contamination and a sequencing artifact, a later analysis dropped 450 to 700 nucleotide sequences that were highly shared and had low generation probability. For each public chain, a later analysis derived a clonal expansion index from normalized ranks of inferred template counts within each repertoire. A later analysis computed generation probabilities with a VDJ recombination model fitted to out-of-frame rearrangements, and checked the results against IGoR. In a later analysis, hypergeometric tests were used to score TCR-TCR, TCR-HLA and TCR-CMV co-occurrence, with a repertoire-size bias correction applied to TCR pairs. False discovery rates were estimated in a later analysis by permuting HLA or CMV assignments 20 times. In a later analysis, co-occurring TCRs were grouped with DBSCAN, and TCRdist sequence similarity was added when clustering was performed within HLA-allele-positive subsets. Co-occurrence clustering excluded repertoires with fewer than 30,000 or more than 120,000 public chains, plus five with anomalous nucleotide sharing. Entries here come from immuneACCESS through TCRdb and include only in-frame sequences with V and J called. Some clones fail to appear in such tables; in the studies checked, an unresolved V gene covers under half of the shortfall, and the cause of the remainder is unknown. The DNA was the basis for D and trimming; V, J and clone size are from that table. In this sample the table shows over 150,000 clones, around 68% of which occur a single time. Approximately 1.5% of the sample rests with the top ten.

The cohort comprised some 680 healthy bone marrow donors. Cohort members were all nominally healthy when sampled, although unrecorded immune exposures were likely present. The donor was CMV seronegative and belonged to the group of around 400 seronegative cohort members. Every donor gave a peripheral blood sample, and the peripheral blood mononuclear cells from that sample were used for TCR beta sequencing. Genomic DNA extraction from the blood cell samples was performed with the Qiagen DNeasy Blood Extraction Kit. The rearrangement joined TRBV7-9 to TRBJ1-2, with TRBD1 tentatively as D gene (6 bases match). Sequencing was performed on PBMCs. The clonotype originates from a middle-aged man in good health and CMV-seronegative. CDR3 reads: CASSFNREGGYTF. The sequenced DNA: TGTGCCAGCAGCTTCAACAGGGAAGGAGGCTACACCTTC. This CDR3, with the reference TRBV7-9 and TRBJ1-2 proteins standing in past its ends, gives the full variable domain DTGVSQNPRHKITKRGQNVTFRCDPISEHNRLYWYRQTLGQGPEFLTYFQNEAQLEKSRLLSDRFSAERPKGSFSTLEIQRTEQGDSAMYLCASSFNREGGYTFGSGTRLTVV.